A selection of T cell receptor beta chains follows, all from one sample in a study of shared clonotypes between healthy human individuals. TCRdb's copy holds only in-frame clones and misses some; the assay was immunoSEQ multiplex PCR. This sample has around 440,000 clones; approximately 80% occur once, and the top ten carry 12%. The sequenced sample consisted of PBMCs. Receptor source: a woman between 40 and 55 years old in good health. Some clones in this sample may be carry-over from other donors' samples. Both conserved end residues are part of each CDR3. D genes are given only for firm matches.

v_gene	d_gene	j_gene	CDR3aa
TRBV7-8	TRBD2	TRBJ2-5	CASSLLVSGKETQYF
TRBV15	TRBD1	TRBJ1-2	CATSRDRDRAGYTF
TRBV7-2	NA	TRBJ1-4	CASSSAGDPNEKLFF
TRBV7-7	NA	TRBJ2-2	CASSQRHLGGPGELFF
TRBV11-3	TRBD2	TRBJ2-2	CASSPTSGLFTGELFF
TRBV18	NA	TRBJ2-7	CASSPMAGPNEQYF
TRBV18	TRBD1	TRBJ2-2	CASSPTGQEEELFF
TRBV2	NA	TRBJ2-7	CASSSDTSYEQYF
TRBV18	NA	TRBJ2-7	CASSPGHDSYEQYF
TRBV19	NA	TRBJ2-7	CASSPTGGANEQYF
TRBV21-1	NA	TRBJ1-5	CASSKSLGLSSNQPQHF
TRBV28	NA	TRBJ1-5	CASSRLSNQPQHF
TRBV25-1	TRBD2	TRBJ2-3	CASSEGGGSTDTQYF
TRBV2	NA	TRBJ1-2	CASRSTVYGYTF
TRBV28	NA	TRBJ1-1	CASSSEGHKAMNTEAFF
TRBV7-9	TRBD1	TRBJ1-2	CASSLTGESYGYTF
TRBV28	NA	TRBJ2-2	CASSLLTGRAGPGELFF
TRBV28	NA	TRBJ1-5	CASSLFRVVNQPQHF
TRBV5-1	TRBD2	TRBJ2-7	CASSLGAGGYEQYF
TRBV7-6	TRBD1	TRBJ2-7	CASSSRDRLYEQYF
TRBV15	TRBD2	TRBJ2-1	CATSSGEREGRNEQFF
TRBV4-2	TRBD1	TRBJ1-1	CASTTRDRLEAFF
TRBV6-5	NA	TRBJ2-7	CATCSGGRAYEQYF
TRBV6-1	NA	TRBJ1-2	CASSESVSLYGYTF
TRBV5-1	NA	TRBJ2-1	CASSFRSSNEQFF
TRBV28	NA	TRBJ1-2	CASSLAGPYGYTF
TRBV15	TRBD2	TRBJ2-3	CATSPGGSVDTQYF
TRBV10-2	TRBD2	NA	CATRFSGSSYEQYF
TRBV28	TRBD1	TRBJ2-5	CASSVQGAEETQYF
TRBV9	NA	TRBJ2-2	CASSGGLPITGELFF
TRBV28	NA	TRBJ1-2	CASSLRAYGYTF
TRBV7-9	NA	TRBJ2-2	CASSLAPLDGNTGELFF
TRBV9	NA	TRBJ2-7	CASSPGRGTPWEQYF
TRBV5-4	NA	TRBJ2-1	CASSRDGQGNYNEQFF
TRBV9	NA	TRBJ1-2	CASSSTGSNYGYTF
TRBV7-3	TRBD2	TRBJ2-1	CASSPPGLADNEQFF
TRBV28	NA	TRBJ2-3	CASNGAGTDTQYF
TRBV25-1	TRBD2	TRBJ2-7	CASSASGWSAYEQYF
TRBV6-5	NA	TRBJ2-1	CASSPPPVGEQFF
TRBV29-1	TRBD2	TRBJ2-7	CSVALSGDNAYEQYF
TRBV4-1	NA	TRBJ2-1	CASSHSRGSFYNEQFF
TRBV6-1	TRBD2	TRBJ2-5	CASSDGLARETQYF
TRBV7-9	NA	TRBJ2-7	CASSLGTTYEQYF
TRBV11-2	NA	TRBJ2-1	CASSLERGNEQFF
TRBV7-2	TRBD2	TRBJ2-1	CASRPTSGRGPSSYNEQFF
TRBV5-4	NA	TRBJ2-1	CASSWTIGDPFF
TRBV19	NA	TRBJ1-5	CASSITGNGQPQHF
TRBV7-3	NA	TRBJ1-1	CASSLDPQIEAFF
TRBV5-1	NA	TRBJ1-1	CASSWGMVQEAAFF
TRBV9	NA	TRBJ2-5	CASSQGPQETQYF
TRBV6-6	NA	TRBJ2-3	CASSYLDTDTQYF
TRBV7-3	TRBD2	TRBJ2-1	CASSLFALAGGNEQFF
TRBV6-5	NA	TRBJ2-2	CASRQQGINTGELFF
TRBV2	TRBD1	TRBJ1-2	CASSGARGVLNYGYTF
TRBV27	TRBD1	TRBJ1-2	CASSWGQGGAYGYTF
TRBV27	TRBD2	TRBJ2-1	CASRGLAGVIGYNEQFF
TRBV28	TRBD1	TRBJ1-2	CASSAGGGYGYTF
TRBV10-2	NA	TRBJ1-4	CASRLGNEKLFF
TRBV7-2	NA	TRBJ1-4	CASSLEQGSGKLFF